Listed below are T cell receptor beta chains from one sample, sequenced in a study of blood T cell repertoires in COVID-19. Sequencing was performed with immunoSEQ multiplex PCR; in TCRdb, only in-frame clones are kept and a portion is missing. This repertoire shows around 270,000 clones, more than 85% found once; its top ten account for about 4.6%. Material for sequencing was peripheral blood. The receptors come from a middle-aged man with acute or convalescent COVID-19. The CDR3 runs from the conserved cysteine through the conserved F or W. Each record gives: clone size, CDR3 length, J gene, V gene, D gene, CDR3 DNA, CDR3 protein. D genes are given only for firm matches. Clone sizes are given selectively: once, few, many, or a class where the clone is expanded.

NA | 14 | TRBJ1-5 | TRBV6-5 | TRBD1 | TGTGCCAGCAGGAACAGGGGGGCAGGTCAGCCCCAGCATTTT | CASRNRGAGQPQHF
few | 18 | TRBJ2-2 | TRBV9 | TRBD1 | TGTGCCAGCAGCCACCGGGACAGGTCACTAATAAACACCGGGGAGCTGTTTTTT | CASSHRDRSLINTGELFF
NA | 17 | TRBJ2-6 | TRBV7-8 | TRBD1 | TGTGCCAGCAGCCTAGGACAGGGGAGGTCTGGGGCCAACGTCCTGACTTTC | CASSLGQGRSGANVLTF
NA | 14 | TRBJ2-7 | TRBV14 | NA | TGTGCCAGCAGCCAAGAGACAGGCCTCTACGAGCAGTACTTC | CASSQETGLYEQYF
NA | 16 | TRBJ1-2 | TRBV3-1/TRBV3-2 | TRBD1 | TGTGCCAGCAGGCCACGGGACAGGGGGCGAGACTATGGCTACACCTTC | CASRPRDRGRDYGYTF
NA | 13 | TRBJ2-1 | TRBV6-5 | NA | TGTGCCACTACCGGCAGCGCTTACAATGAGCAGTTCTTC | CATTGSAYNEQFF
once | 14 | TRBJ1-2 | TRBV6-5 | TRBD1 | TGTGCCAGCAGTAGAGGGGGCGCAGGCTATGGCTACACCTTC | CASSRGGAGYGYTF
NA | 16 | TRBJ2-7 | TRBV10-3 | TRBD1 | TGTGCCATCAGTGAGGGACCGGGACAGGGGGACTACGAGCAGTACTTC | CAISEGPGQGDYEQYF
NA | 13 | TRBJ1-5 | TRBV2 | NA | TGTGCCAGCAGTGGACTGACCGTTCAGCCCCAGCATTTT | CASSGLTVQPQHF
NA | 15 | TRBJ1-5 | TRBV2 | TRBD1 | TGTGCCAGCAGTGAGGACAGGGGCGTCTATCAGCCCCAGCATTTT | CASSEDRGVYQPQHF
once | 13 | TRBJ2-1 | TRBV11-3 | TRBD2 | TGTGCCAGCAGCTTAGCGGGGGGAAATGAGCAGTTCTTC | CASSLAGGNEQFF
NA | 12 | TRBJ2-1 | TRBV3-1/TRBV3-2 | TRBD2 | TGTGCCAGCAGCTTTGAGCGGGGCGAGCAGTTCTTC | CASSFERGEQFF
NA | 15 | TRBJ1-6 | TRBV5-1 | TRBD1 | TGCGCCAGCAGTGAACAGGGGGGGAGTAATTCACCCCTCCACTTT | CASSEQGGSNSPLHF
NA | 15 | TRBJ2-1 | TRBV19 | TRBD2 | TGTGCCAGTAGCCCCCTAGCGGGGGGTTTGAGTGAGCAGTTCTTC | CASSPLAGGLSEQFF
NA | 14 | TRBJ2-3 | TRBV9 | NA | TGTGCCAGCAGCCCACAGGGCAGCACAGATACGCAGTATTTT | CASSPQGSTDTQYF
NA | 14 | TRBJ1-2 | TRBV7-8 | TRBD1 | TGTGCCAGCAGCGGACGGGGACAGATCTATGGCTACACCTTC | CASSGRGQIYGYTF
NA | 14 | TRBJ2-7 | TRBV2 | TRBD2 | TGTGCCAGCAGTGTTGGCGGGGGCTCCTACGAGCAGTACTTC | CASSVGGGSYEQYF
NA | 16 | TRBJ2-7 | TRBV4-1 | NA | TGCGCCAGCAGCCAAGGGGGAGGTGAGAGCTCCTACGAGCAGTACTTC | CASSQGGGESSYEQYF
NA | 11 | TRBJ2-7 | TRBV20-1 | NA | TGCAGTGCTGTTTCGTCCTACGAGCAGTACTTC | CSAVSSYEQYF
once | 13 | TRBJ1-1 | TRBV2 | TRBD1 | TGTGCCATACAGGGGACCATGAACACTGAAGCTTTCTTT | CAIQGTMNTEAFF
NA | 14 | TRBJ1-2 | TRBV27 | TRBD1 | TGTGCCAGCAGTTTAAAAGGGGGCGCTTGGGGCTACACCTTC | CASSLKGGAWGYTF
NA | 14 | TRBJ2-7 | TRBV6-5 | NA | TGTGCCAGCAGTATTCGGACAGAGGTCTACGAGCAGTACTTC | CASSIRTEVYEQYF
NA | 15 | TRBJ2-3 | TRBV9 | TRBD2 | TGTGCCAGCAGCGTAGGGACTAGTCACACAGATACGCAGTATTTT | CASSVGTSHTDTQYF
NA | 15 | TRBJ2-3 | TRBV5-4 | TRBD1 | TGTGCCAGCAGCTTAAAGACAGGGGGCGAGGATACGCAGTATTTT | CASSLKTGGEDTQYF
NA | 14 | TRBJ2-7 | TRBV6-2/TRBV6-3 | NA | TGTGCCAGCAGTTACTCGAGGCAGGGGGGCGAGCAGTACTTC | CASSYSRQGGEQYF